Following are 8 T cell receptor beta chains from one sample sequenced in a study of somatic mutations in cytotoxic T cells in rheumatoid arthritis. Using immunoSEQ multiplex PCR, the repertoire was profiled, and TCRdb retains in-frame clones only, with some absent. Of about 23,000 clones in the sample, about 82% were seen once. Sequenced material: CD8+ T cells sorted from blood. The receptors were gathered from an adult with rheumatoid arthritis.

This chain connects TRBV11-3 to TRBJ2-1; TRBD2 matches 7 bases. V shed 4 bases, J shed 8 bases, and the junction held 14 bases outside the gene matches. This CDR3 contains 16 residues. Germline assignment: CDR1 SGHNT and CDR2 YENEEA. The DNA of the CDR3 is TGTGCCAGCAGCTCAAACTCACGGGGGGATGTTTATGAGCAGTTCTTC. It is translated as CASSSNSRGDVYEQFF.

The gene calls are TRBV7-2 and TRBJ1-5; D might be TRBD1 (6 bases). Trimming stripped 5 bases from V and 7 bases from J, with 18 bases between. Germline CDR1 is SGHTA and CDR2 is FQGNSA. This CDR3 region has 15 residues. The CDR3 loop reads CASSPSGGRPQPQHF. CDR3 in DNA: TGTGCCAGCAGCCCGTCGGGGGGCAGACCACAGCCCCAGCATTTT. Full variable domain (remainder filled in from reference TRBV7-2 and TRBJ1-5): GAGVSQSPSNKVTEKGKDVELRCDPISGHTALYWYRQSLGQGLEFLIYFQGNSAPDKSGLPSDRFSAERTGGSVSTLTIQRTQQEDSAVYLCASSPSGGRPQPQHFGDGTRLSIL.

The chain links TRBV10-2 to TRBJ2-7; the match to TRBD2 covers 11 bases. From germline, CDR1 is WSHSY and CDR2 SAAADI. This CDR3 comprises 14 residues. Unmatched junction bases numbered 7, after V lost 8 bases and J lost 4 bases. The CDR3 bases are TGCGCCAGCCAACTACTAGCGGGGGCGTACGAGCAGTACTTC. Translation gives CASQLLAGAYEQYF.

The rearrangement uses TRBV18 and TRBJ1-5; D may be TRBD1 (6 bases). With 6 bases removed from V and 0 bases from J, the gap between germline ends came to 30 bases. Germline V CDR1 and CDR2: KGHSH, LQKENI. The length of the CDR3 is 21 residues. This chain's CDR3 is CASSSRGAPHFNPYSNQPQHF. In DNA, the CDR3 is TGTGCCAGCTCCTCTAGGGGGGCGCCCCATTTTAATCCTTATAGCAATCAGCCCCAGCATTTT.

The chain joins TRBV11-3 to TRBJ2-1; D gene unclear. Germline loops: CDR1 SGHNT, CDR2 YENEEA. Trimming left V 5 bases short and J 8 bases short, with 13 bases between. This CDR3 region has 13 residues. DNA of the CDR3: TGTGCCAGCAGCCCTCCGGGCTTGGATGAGCAGTTCTTC. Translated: CASSPPGLDEQFF.

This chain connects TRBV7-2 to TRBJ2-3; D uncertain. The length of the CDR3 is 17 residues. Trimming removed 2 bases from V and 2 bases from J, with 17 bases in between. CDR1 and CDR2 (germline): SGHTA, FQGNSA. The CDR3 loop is CASSLSYRTPHTDTQYF. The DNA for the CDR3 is TGTGCCAGCAGCTTAAGTTATCGGACGCCCCACACAGATACGCAGTATTTT.

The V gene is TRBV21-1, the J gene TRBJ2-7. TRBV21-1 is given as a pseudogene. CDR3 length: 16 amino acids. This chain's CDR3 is CASSPGGRSEAYEQYF. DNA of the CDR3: TGTGCCAGCAGCCCCGGCGGACGCTCGGAAGCCTACGAGCAGTACTTC.

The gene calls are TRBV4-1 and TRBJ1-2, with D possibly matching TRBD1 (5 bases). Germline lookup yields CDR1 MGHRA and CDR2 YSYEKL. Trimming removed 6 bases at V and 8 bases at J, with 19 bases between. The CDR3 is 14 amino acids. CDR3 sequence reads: CASRSQGGPLGYTF. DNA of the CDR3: TGCGCCAGCAGAAGCCAGGGCGGACCTTTGGGCTACACCTTC.